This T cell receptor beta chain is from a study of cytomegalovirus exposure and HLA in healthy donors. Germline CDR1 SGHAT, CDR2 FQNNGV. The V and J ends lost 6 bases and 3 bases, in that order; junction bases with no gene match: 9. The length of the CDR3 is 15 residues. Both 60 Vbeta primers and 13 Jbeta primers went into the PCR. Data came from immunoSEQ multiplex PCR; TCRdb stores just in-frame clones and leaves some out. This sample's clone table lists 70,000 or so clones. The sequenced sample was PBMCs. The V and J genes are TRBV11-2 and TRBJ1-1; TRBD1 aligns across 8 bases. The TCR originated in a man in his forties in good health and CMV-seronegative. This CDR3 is CASSYITGGDTEAFF. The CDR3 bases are TGTGCCAGCAGTTATATTACAGGGGGGGACACTGAAGCTTTCTTT.